Listed below are T cell receptor beta chains from one sample, sequenced in a study of cytomegalovirus exposure and HLA in healthy donors. The table came from immunoSEQ multiplex PCR; TCRdb's copy has only in-frame clones and leaves some out. The sample holds roughly 45,000 clones. Sequencing input: PBMCs. These receptor sequences come from a woman aged 25 to 45 in good health and CMV-seronegative. CDR3s include the opening cysteine and the closing phenylalanine or tryptophan. D genes are given only for firm matches.

J gene,D gene,V gene,CDR3 protein,CDR3 DNA
TRBJ2-1,TRBD2,TRBV5-1,CASSLARTSGVDEQFF,TGCGCCAGCAGCTTGGCTAGGACTAGTGGAGTAGATGAGCAGTTCTTC
TRBJ2-7,TRBD2,TRBV28,CASSPPPRLAGDYEQYF,TGTGCCAGCAGTCCACCCCCTAGACTAGCGGGAGACTACGAGCAGTACTTC
TRBJ2-6,.,TRBV5-1,CASSSKTSSGANVLTF,TGCGCCAGCAGCTCCAAGACTAGCTCTGGGGCCAACGTCCTGACTTTC
TRBJ2-7,TRBD1,TRBV9,CASSFRGQSPSLSGEQYF,TGTGCCAGCAGCTTTAGGGGACAGAGCCCATCCCTCTCGGGGGAGCAGTACTTC
TRBJ2-1,TRBD2,TRBV30,CAWTRAGSVTNEQFF,TGTGCCTGGACAAGAGCGGGATCGGTAACCAATGAGCAGTTCTTC
TRBJ2-3,.,TRBV11-2,CASSFPGLGTDTQYF,TGTGCCAGCAGCTTCCCGGGACTGGGCACAGATACGCAGTATTTT
TRBJ2-5,TRBD2,TRBV19,CASSSLAGEVETQYF,TGTGCCAGTAGTTCATTAGCGGGAGAGGTCGAGACCCAGTACTTC
TRBJ2-2,.,TRBV9,CASSVDPLVGELFF,TGTGCCAGCAGCGTAGACCCCCTAGTCGGGGAGCTGTTTTTT
TRBJ1-2,.,TRBV6-5,CASSYSVRGSFGYTF,TGTGCCAGCAGTTACTCGGTCAGGGGTTCGTTCGGCTACACCTTC
TRBJ1-2,TRBD1,TRBV6-6,CASRFGQAANYGYTF,TGTGCCAGCAGATTTGGACAGGCGGCTAACTATGGCTACACCTTC
TRBJ2-7,TRBD2,TRBV19,CASTPAAGGHYEQYF,TGTGCCAGTACACCCGCGGCGGGGGGGCACTACGAGCAGTACTTC
TRBJ2-2,.,TRBV7-9,CASSSQGFDTGELFF,TGTGCCAGCAGCTCCCAGGGGTTCGACACCGGGGAGCTGTTTTTT
TRBJ1-6,TRBD1,TRBV5-1,CASSLPTGNSPLHF,TGCGCCAGCAGCTTGCCGACAGGGAATTCACCCCTCCACTTT
TRBJ1-2,TRBD1,TRBV18,CASSPNTGDGYTF,TGTGCCAGCTCACCAAACACAGGGGATGGCTACACCTTC
TRBJ1-1,.,TRBV29-1,CSVEGQLNTEAFF,TGCAGCGTTGAAGGGCAGTTGAACACTGAAGCTTTCTTT
TRBJ2-7,.,TRBV30,CAWSKRGGAGAYEQYF,TGTGCCTGGAGCAAAAGGGGGGGAGCAGGGGCCTACGAGCAGTACTTC
TRBJ1-4,.,TRBV9,CASSAMTKGEKLFF,TGTGCCAGCAGTGCAATGACAAAAGGTGAAAAACTGTTTTTT
TRBJ2-6,.,TRBV4-1,CASSQTVWANVLTF,TGCGCCAGCAGCCAAACGGTTTGGGCCAACGTCCTGACTTTC
TRBJ1-1,TRBD1,TRBV19,CASSKYPGQFEAFF,TGTGCCAGTAGTAAATACCCGGGACAGTTTGAAGCTTTCTTT
TRBJ1-1,TRBD1,TRBV30,CAWDVLGPKTGGRVRTEAFF,TGTGCCTGGGACGTTTTAGGACCTAAGACAGGGGGGCGGGTTCGTACTGAAGCTTTCTTT
TRBJ1-1,.,TRBV6-5,CASSYSSGSLNTEAFF,TGTGCCAGCAGTTACTCGTCAGGGTCCCTGAACACTGAAGCTTTCTTT
TRBJ2-7,TRBD1,TRBV29-1,CSVFGQGITYEQYF,TGCAGCGTTTTCGGACAGGGGATCACCTACGAGCAGTACTTC
TRBJ2-3,.,TRBV7-6,CASSLRATRTDKQYF,TGTGCCAGCAGCTTGAGGGCGACCCGCACAGATAAGCAGTATTTT
TRBJ2-7,.,TRBV28,CASNGLLSRSSYEQYF,TGTGCCAGCAATGGACTTTTGAGCAGGAGCTCCTACGAGCAGTACTTC
TRBJ2-1,TRBD2,TRBV27,CASSPSGRGSYNEQFF,TGTGCCAGCAGTCCTAGCGGGAGGGGCTCCTACAATGAGCAGTTCTTC
TRBJ2-1,TRBD2,TRBV7-2,CASSLSSGSTRNEQFF,TGTGCCAGCAGCTTATCCAGCGGGAGTACAAGGAATGAGCAGTTCTTC
TRBJ2-7,TRBD2,TRBV27,CASQSGRADYEQYF,TGTGCCAGTCAGAGCGGGAGGGCCGACTACGAGCAGTACTTC
TRBJ1-1,TRBD1,TRBV28,CAGSPGTGSTEAFF,TGTGCCGGCTCCCCAGGGACAGGGAGTACTGAAGCTTTCTTT
TRBJ2-1,.,TRBV28,CASSPGGAVTYNEQFF,TGTGCCAGCAGTCCCGGCGGGGCAGTTACCTACAATGAGCAGTTCTTC
TRBJ1-4,TRBD1,TRBV7-9,CASSKGQGREKLFF,TGTGCCAGCAGTAAGGGACAGGGGAGGGAAAAACTGTTTTTT
TRBJ1-2,.,TRBV6-1,CASSQPSLSGYGYTF,TGTGCCAGCAGTCAGCCTTCATTATCAGGGTATGGCTACACCTTC
TRBJ2-3,TRBD2,TRBV5-1,CASSLANSGSPGDTQYF,TGCGCCAGCAGCTTGGCCAATAGCGGGTCCCCCGGGGATACGCAGTATTTT
TRBJ2-1,.,TRBV30,CAWSVDSYNEQFF,TGTGCCTGGAGTGTGGACAGTTACAATGAGCAGTTCTTC
TRBJ1-2,.,TRBV27,CASSLTPNVRGYTF,TGTGCCAGCAGTCTTACCCCAAACGTTCGGGGCTACACCTTC
TRBJ2-5,.,TRBV5-1,CASSRGPGQETQYF,TGCGCCAGCAGCCGAGGGCCAGGACAAGAGACCCAGTACTTC
TRBJ1-2,.,TRBV19,CASSPSSVAGYTF,TGTGCCAGTAGTCCCAGTAGCGTGGCTGGCTACACCTTC
TRBJ2-3,TRBD2,TRBV18,CASRTSGTDTQYF,TGTGCCAGCCGGACTAGCGGAACAGATACGCAGTATTTT
TRBJ1-1,.,TRBV6-6,CASSSSYRGYTEAFF,TGTGCCAGCAGCTCCAGTTATAGGGGGTACACTGAAGCTTTCTTT
TRBJ1-1,.,TRBV4-3,CASSQVHFVSDLPNTEAFF,TGCGCCAGCAGCCAAGTTCATTTCGTCTCGGACTTACCGAACACTGAAGCTTTCTTT
TRBJ2-7,TRBD2,TRBV9,CASSVDGTTEQYF,TGTGCCAGCAGCGTAGATGGGACTACCGAGCAGTACTTC
TRBJ2-7,TRBD2,TRBV5-4,CASSLTSGNLYEQYF,TGTGCCAGCAGCCTGACTAGCGGGAACCTCTACGAGCAGTACTTC
TRBJ1-1,.,TRBV19,CASSKFSGGEAFF,TGTGCCAGTAGTAAATTTTCCGGTGGTGAAGCTTTCTTT
TRBJ1-4,.,TRBV4-3,CASSQASNEKLFF,TGCGCCAGCAGCCAAGCGTCGAATGAAAAACTGTTTTTT
TRBJ2-2,.,TRBV4-2,CASSQETIGELFF,TGTGCCAGCAGCCAAGAGACAATCGGGGAGCTGTTTTTT
TRBJ1-5,TRBD1,TRBV12-5,CASGNQQGSNQPQHF,TGTGCTAGTGGTAACCAACAGGGGAGCAATCAGCCCCAGCATTTT
TRBJ2-5,TRBD1,TRBV2,CASSRGQGASETQYF,TGTGCCAGCAGTCGAGGACAGGGGGCTTCCGAGACCCAGTACTTC
TRBJ2-1,.,TRBV4-3,CASSQDEGNYNEQFF,TGCGCCAGCAGCCAAGATGAGGGTAACTACAATGAGCAGTTCTTC